Following are 10 T cell receptor beta chains from one sample sequenced in a study of blood T cell repertoires in COVID-19 (dated by TCRdb to the early 2020s). Preparation of the library involved the immunoSEQ multiplex PCR assay. TCRdb retrieved this table from immuneACCESS and kept in-frame rearrangements only. Not all clones are present; in checked studies, unresolved V genes account for under half, and no reason is known for the remainder. Across this sample there are about 34,000 clones, with roughly 88% seen only once. More than 13% of the sample goes to the ten largest clones. The sequencing sample was made of peripheral blood. The receptors here all came from a man aged 55 to 70 with active COVID-19.

The chain employs TRBV14 and TRBJ2-3, with 7 nucleotides matching TRBD1. Germline CDR1 SGHDN, CDR2 FVKESK. CDR3 size: 14 residues. Trimming removed 4 bases from V and 6 bases from J; junction bases left unmatched: 7. This chain's CDR3 is CASSPRRGLDTQYF. Here the CDR3 DNA reads TGTGCCAGCAGCCCACGCAGGGGGTTGGATACGCAGTATTTT.

The V call is TRBV6-5, the J call TRBJ1-1, with D tentatively TRBD1 (5 bases). Germline CDR1 MNHEY, CDR2 SVGAGI. Trimming left V 5 bases short and J 1 base short, with 11 bases between. This CDR3 has 14 amino acids. Here the CDR3 reads CASSRDFENTEAFF. CDR3 in DNA: TGTGCCAGCAGTAGGGACTTCGAGAACACTGAAGCTTTCTTT.

In this sample, this clone turned up once. The CDR3 nucleotides read TGTGCCATCAGGGCAGGGTTGGGTCAGCCCCAGCATTTT. As protein: CAIRAGLGQPQHF. This sequence joins TRBV19 and TRBJ1-5; tentatively, D is TRBD1 (5 bases). Germline V lookup: CDR1 LNHDA, CDR2 SQIVND (reference sequence). With 10 bases removed from V and 6 bases from J, the gap between germline ends came to 16 bases. The CDR3 consists of 13 residues. The full variable domain, rest sourced from reference TRBV19 and TRBJ1-5, is DGGITQSPKYLFRKEGQNVTLSCEQNLNHDAMYWYRQDPGQGLRLIYYSQIVNDFQKGDIAEGYSVSREKKESFPLTVTSAQKNPTAFYLCAIRAGLGQPQHFGDGTRLSIL.

This chain uses TRBV7-2 with TRBJ2-7; 7 nucleotides align to TRBD1. The CDR3 runs 12 residues. Germline CDR1 reads SGHTA; CDR2 reads FQGNSA. The V gene end was trimmed by 7 bases and the J gene end by 7 bases; junction bases not matched to a gene: 7. Written as DNA, the CDR3 is TGTGCCAGCACACACAGGGGTGAAGAGCAGTACTTC. This translates into CASTHRGEEQYF.

A single count supports this clone. This sequence joins TRBV5-1 and TRBJ2-7; TRBD2 aligns across 14 bases. The CDR3 has 16 amino acids. Trimming at V came to 0 bases and at J to 3 bases, leaving 2 bases not matched to a gene. Germline CDR1 and CDR2: SGHRS and YFSETQ. The CDR3 is CASSLDGTSGSYEQYF. The CDR3 bases are TGCGCCAGCAGCTTGGATGGGACTAGCGGGAGCTACGAGCAGTACTTC.

The chain employs TRBV3-1 (or the pseudogene TRBV3-2) and TRBJ2-3; 10 nucleotides agree with TRBD2. J lost 2 bases, V lost 7 bases, and 6 bases had no gene match. CDR1 and CDR2 from the germline V gene are LGHDT and YNNKEL (reference sequence). The CDR3 length is 15 residues. CDR3 loop: CASNLLAGNTDTQYF. The CDR3 DNA reads TGTGCCAGCAACCTACTAGCGGGGAACACAGATACGCAGTATTTT.

The rearrangement joins TRBV4-2 to TRBJ2-1, with D unclear. From germline, CDR1 is LGHNA and CDR2 YNFKEQ. This CDR3 has 14 amino acids. Trimming took 5 bases from V and 9 from J, leaving 17 bases between them. CDR3 loop: CASSTSLGGSEQFF. In DNA, the CDR3 is TGTGCCAGCAGCACGAGCCTTGGCGGTAGTGAGCAGTTCTTC.

This sequence joins TRBV18 and TRBJ2-5; D is perhaps TRBD2 (6 bases). The ends were cut back, 6 bases at V and 3 bases at J, with 11 bases in the middle. This CDR3 has 13 residues. Germline V gives CDR1 KGHSH, CDR2 LQKENI. In DNA, the CDR3 is TGTGCCAGCTCCCCGGGGGTGGAAGAGACCCAGTACTTC. Encoded protein: CASSPGVEETQYF.

V usage is TRBV29-1 and J usage is TRBJ2-7; 14 bases match TRBD2. Germline CDR1 is SQVTM and CDR2 is ANQGSEA. The CDR3 covers 17 residues. With 2 bases clipped from V and 6 bases from J, the junction kept 12 bases outside the gene matches. The CDR3 is CSVEHPARTSGRSEQYF. CDR3 coding DNA: TGCAGCGTTGAACACCCCGCCCGGACTAGCGGGAGGAGCGAGCAGTACTTC.

The chain uses TRBV7-2 and TRBJ1-2; 8 bases fit TRBD1. With V trimmed by 4 bases and J by 8 bases, 15 bases remained unmatched. This CDR3 has 16 amino acids. CDR1 SGHTA and CDR2 FQGNSA come from the germline V gene. The CDR3 spells CASSSQNTGGDPGYTF. DNA for the CDR3: TGTGCCAGCAGCTCGCAGAACACAGGGGGAGATCCCGGCTACACCTTC.